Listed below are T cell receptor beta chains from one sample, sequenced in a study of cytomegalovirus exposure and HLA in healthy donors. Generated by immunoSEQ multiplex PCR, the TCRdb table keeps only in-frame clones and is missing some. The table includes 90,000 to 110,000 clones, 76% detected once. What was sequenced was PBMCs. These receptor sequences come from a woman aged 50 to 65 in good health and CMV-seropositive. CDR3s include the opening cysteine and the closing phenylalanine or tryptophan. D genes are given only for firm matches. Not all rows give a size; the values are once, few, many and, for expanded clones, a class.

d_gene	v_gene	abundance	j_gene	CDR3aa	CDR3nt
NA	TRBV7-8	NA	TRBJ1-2	CASSTSGFNGVHGYTF	TGTGCCAGCAGCACGAGCGGGTTTAACGGGGTACATGGCTACACCTTC
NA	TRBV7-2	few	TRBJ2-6	CASSLVGPSSSGANVLTF	TGTGCCAGCAGCTTAGTGGGGCCTTCCTCCTCTGGGGCCAACGTCCTGACTTTC
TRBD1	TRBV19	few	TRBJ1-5	CASSALGQGDNQPQHF	TGTGCCAGTAGTGCTCTCGGACAGGGGGACAATCAGCCCCAGCATTTT
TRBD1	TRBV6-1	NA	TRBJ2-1	CASTPGTGKPNEQFF	TGTGCCAGCACCCCCGGGACAGGGAAACCCAATGAGCAGTTCTTC
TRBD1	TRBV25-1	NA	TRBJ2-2	CASSDPGQGNTGELFF	TGTGCCAGCAGTGACCCGGGACAGGGGAACACCGGGGAGCTGTTTTTT
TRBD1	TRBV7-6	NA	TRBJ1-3	CASSLRGGANGNTIYF	TGTGCCAGCAGCTTAAGAGGGGGCGCGAACGGAAACACCATATATTTT
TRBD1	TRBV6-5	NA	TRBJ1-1	CASTQGPEAFF	TGTGCCAGCACACAGGGGCCTGAAGCTTTCTTT
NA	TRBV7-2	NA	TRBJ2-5	CASGHAGQETQYF	TGTGCCAGCGGACACGCAGGGCAAGAGACCCAGTACTTC
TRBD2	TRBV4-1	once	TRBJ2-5	CASSQDGTGGQETQYF	TGCGCCAGCAGCCAAGATGGGACGGGGGGCCAAGAGACCCAGTACTTC
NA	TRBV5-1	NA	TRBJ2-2	CASSLTQDTGELFF	TGCGCCAGCAGCTTGACACAGGACACCGGGGAGCTGTTTTTT
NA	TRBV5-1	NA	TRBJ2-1	CASSLSGINEQFF	TGCGCCAGCAGCTTGTCAGGGATCAATGAGCAGTTCTTC
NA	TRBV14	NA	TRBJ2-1	CASSQGRRQFF	TGTGCCAGCAGCCAGGGGCGTAGGCAGTTCTTC
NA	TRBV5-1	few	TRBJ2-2	CASSLNTGELFF	TGCGCCAGCAGCCTGAACACCGGGGAGCTGTTTTTT
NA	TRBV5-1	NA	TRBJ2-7	CASSLPDTYEQYF	TGCGCCAGCAGCTTGCCGGACACCTACGAGCAGTACTTC
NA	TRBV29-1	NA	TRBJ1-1	CSARVPEAFF	TGCAGCGCGAGGGTCCCTGAAGCTTTCTTT
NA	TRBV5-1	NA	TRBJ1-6	CASSFGGEEPLHF	TGCGCCAGCAGCTTTGGAGGGGAAGAACCCCTCCACTTT
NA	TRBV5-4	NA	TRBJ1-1	CASVNMQSNTEAFF	TGTGCCAGCGTAAACATGCAGTCGAACACTGAAGCTTTCTTT
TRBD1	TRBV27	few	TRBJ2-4	CASSSDRENSQYF	TGTGCCAGCAGTTCGGACAGGGAGAACAGTCAGTACTTC
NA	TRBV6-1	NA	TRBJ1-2	CASSGRTTNYGYTF	TGTGCCAGCAGTGGAAGGACAACTAACTATGGCTACACCTTC
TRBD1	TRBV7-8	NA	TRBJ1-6	CASSPPRTGTRGNSPLHF	TGTGCCAGCAGCCCGCCCCGGACAGGGACGAGGGGAAATTCACCCCTCCACTTT
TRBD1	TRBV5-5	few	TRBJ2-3	CASSTDRVDTQYF	TGTGCCAGCAGCACGGACAGGGTTGATACGCAGTATTTT
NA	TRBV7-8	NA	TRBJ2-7	CASSRRLTTYEQYF	TGTGCCAGCAGCCGGAGACTGACCACCTACGAGCAGTACTTC
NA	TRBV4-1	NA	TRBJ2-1	CASSQGRAKYNEQFF	TGCGCCAGCAGCCAAGGGAGGGCCAAGTACAATGAGCAGTTCTTC
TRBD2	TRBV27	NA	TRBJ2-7	CASSWTSVAPYEQYF	TGTGCCAGCTCCTGGACTAGCGTTGCCCCCTACGAGCAGTACTTC